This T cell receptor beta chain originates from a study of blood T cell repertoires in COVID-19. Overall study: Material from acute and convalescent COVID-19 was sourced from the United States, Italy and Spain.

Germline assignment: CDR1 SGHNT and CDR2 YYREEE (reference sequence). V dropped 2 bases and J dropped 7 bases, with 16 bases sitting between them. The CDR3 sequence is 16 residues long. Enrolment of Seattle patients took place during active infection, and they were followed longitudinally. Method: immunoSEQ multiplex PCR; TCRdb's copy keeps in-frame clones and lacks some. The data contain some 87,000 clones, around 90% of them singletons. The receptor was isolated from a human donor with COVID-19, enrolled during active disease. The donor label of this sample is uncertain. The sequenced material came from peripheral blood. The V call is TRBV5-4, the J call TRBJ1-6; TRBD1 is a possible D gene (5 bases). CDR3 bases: TGTGCCAGCAGCTTAGGGGTGGGCAGGGAAAATTCACCCCTCCACTTT. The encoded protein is CASSLGVGRENSPLHF.